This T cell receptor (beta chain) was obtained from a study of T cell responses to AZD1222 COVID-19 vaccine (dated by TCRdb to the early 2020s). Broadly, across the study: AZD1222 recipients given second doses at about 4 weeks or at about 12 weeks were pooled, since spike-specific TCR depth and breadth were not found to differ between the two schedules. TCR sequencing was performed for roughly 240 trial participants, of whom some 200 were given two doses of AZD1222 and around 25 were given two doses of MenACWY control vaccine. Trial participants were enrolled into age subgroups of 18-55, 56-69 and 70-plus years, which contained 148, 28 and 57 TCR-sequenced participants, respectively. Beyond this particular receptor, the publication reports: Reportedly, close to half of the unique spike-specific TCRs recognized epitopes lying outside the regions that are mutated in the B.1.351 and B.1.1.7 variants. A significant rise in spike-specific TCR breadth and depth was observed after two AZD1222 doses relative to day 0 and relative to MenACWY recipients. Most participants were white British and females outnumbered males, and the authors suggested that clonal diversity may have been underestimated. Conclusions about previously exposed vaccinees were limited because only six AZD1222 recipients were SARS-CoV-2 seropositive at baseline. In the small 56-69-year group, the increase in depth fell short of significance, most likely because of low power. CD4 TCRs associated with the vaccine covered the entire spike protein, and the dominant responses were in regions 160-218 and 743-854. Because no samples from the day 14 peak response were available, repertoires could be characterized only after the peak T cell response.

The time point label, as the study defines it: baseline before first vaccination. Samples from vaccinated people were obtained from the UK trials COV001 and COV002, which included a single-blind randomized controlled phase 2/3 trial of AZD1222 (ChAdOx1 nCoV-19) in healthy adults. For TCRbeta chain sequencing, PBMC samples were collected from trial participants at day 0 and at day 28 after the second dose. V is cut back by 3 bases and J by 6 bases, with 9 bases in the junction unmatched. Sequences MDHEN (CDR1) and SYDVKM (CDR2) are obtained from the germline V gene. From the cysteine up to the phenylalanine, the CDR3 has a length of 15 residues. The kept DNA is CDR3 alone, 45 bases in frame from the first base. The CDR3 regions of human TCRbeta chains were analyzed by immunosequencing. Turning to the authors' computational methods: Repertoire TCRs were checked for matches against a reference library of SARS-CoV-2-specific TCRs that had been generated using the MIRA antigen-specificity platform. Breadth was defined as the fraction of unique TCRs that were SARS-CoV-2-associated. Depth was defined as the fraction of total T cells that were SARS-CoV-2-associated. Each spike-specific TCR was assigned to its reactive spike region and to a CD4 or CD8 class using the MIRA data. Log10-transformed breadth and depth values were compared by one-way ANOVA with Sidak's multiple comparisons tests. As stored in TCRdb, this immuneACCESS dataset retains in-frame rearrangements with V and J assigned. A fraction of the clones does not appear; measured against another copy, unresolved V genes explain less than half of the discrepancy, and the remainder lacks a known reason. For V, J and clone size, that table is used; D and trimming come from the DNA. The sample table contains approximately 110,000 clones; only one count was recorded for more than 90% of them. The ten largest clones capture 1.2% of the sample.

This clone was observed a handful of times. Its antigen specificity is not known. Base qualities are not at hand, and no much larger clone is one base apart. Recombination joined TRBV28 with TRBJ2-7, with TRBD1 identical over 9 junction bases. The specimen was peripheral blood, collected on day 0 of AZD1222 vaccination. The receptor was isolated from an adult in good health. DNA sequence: TGTGCCAGCAGTTTCCTTAGGGGACAGGGTGCCGAGCAGTACTTC. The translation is CASSFLRGQGAEQYF.